What follows are 28 T cell receptor beta chains derived from one specimen sequenced in a study of CD8 T cells in Susac syndrome. After extraction with the RNeasy kit, roughly 0.45 to 1 ug of the RNA was reverse transcribed using random hexamers. TCRdb reanalysed the immunoSEQ multiplex PCR reads using MiXCR and keeps one entry per CDR3 protein. The table includes tens of thousands of distinct CDR3 sequences, approximately 93% detected once. Sequenced: CD8+ T cells from PBMCs. The receptor source for this set is a human donor with Susac syndrome.

This chain links TRBV7-8 with TRBJ2-1; D gene uncertain. V was trimmed by 5 bases and J by 5 bases, leaving 13 bases between them. Looked up from germline, CDR1 is SGHVS and CDR2 is FQNEAQ. This CDR3 has 14 amino acids. The CDR3 DNA sequence: TGTGCCAGCAGCCTTACTTCTCTGCACAATGAGCAGTTCTTC. Its protein product is CASSLTSLHNEQFF.

The chain has TRBV7-3 and TRBJ1-3; 9 nucleotides line up with TRBD1. The V gene end was trimmed by 4 bases and the J gene end by 2 bases; junction bases not matched to a gene: 3. This CDR3 spans 15 amino acids. The germline V gene has CDR1 SGHTA and CDR2 FQGTGA. The CDR3 protein is CASSSGQGAGNTIYF. The CDR3 DNA reads as TGTGCCAGCAGCTCGGGACAGGGAGCTGGAAACACCATATATTTT.

This rearrangement joins TRBV12-5 to TRBJ2-2; D unclear. V lost 1 base and J 4 bases, leaving 10 bases between the germline ends. The CDR3 is 15 residues long. CDR1 is LGHNT and CDR2 is FRNRAP in the germline V gene. In DNA form, the CDR3 reads TGTGCTAGTGGTTTGGACAGCGTTCTCACCGGGGAGCTGTTTTTT. Residues: CASGLDSVLTGELFF.

The V and J genes are TRBV7-9 and TRBJ1-4; D is undetermined. Looked up from germline, CDR1 is SEHNR and CDR2 is FQNEAQ (reference sequence). This CDR3 is built from 15 residues. The V end lost 7 bases, the J end lost 2 bases, and 14 bases lay between the germline ends. For the CDR3, the DNA is TGTGCCAGCACCCAGCGTCGAGCGACTAATGAAAAACTGTTTTTT. This sequence encodes CASTQRRATNEKLFF.

The chain joins TRBV2 to TRBJ1-6, with D tentatively TRBD1 (6 bases). The CDR3 loop spans 14 amino acids. Germline assignment: CDR1 SNHLY and CDR2 FYNNEI. Trimming shortened V by 5 bases and J by 6 bases, and 11 bases separated the two germline ends. CDR3 loop: CASSRTGSNSPLHF. CDR3 coding DNA: TGTGCCAGCAGTCGTACAGGGTCTAATTCACCCCTCCACTTT.

This chain uses TRBV2 with TRBJ1-3; a possible D gene is TRBD1 (5 bases). Germline CDR1 SNHLY, CDR2 FYNNEI. The length of the CDR3 is 16 residues. V was cut by 2 bases and J by 0 bases, with 11 bases left in between. CDR3 nucleotides: TGTGCCAGCAGTGAACAGGGACCTTACTCTGGAAACACCATATATTTT. Residues: CASSEQGPYSGNTIYF.

The rearrangement uses TRBV20-1 and TRBJ1-5; the D is unclear. The germline V gene encodes CDR1 DFQATT and CDR2 SNEGSKA (reference sequence). CDR3 length: 15 residues. Trimming removed 6 bases from V and 0 bases from J, with 15 bases in between. CDR3 DNA: TGCAGTGCACTAACTGATATCCTTAGCAATCAGCCCCAGCATTTT. This sequence encodes CSALTDILSNQPQHF.

This chain connects TRBV15 to TRBJ1-2; D perhaps matches TRBD1 (6 bases). The CDR3 covers 14 residues. Germline CDR1 and CDR2: LNHNV and YYDKDF (reference sequence). V was shortened by 0 bases and J by 4 bases, with 9 bases between the two germline ends. The CDR3 loop is CATSREQGSYGYTF. CDR3 sequence (DNA): TGTGCCACCAGCAGAGAGCAGGGGAGCTATGGCTACACCTTC. Full variable domain (rest looked up from reference TRBV15 and TRBJ1-2): DAMVIQNPRYQVTQFGKPVTLSCSQTLNHNVMYWYQQKSSQAPKLLFHYYDKDFNNEADTPDNFQSRRPNTSFCFLDIRSPGLGDTAMYLCATSREQGSYGYTFGSGTRLTVV.

V gene TRBV5-1 combines with J gene TRBJ2-7, with 8 bases aligning to TRBD2. The trim removed 1 base at V and 0 bases at J, leaving 9 bases unmatched. Germline V gene lookup returns CDR1 SGHRS and CDR2 YFSETQ. The CDR3 is 17 residues long. Here the CDR3 reads CASSLPSSGGSSYEQYF. The CDR3 nucleotides read TGCGCCAGCAGCTTGCCCTCCAGCGGGGGAAGCTCCTACGAGCAGTACTTC.

In its sample, this clonotype was seen once. The V call is TRBV3-1, the J call TRBJ2-2; D possibly uses TRBD1 or TRBD2 (5 bases each). In germline, CDR1 is LGHDT, CDR2 YNNKEL (reference sequence). The CDR3 extends over 16 amino acids. V lost 3 bases and J lost 0, with 11 bases in between. The CDR3 loop is CASSQGRGANTGELFF. For the CDR3, the DNA is TGTGCCAGCAGCCAGGGTAGGGGAGCGAACACCGGGGAGCTGTTTTTT.

The chain couples TRBV4-1 to TRBJ2-3, with 10 bases matching TRBD2. Losses at the gene ends were 4 bases for V and 2 bases for J; bases not matched to a gene: 3. Germline V gene data show CDR1 as MGHRA and CDR2 as YSYEKL. The CDR3 is made up of 15 amino acids. The CDR3 reads CASSRGLADTDTQYF. Written as DNA, the CDR3 is TGCGCCAGCAGCCGCGGACTAGCGGACACAGATACGCAGTATTTT.

The chain has TRBV20-1 and TRBJ1-1; D not certain. This CDR3 comprises 14 residues. V was shortened by 5 bases and J by 0 bases, with 13 bases between the two germline ends. Germline V gene data show CDR1 as DFQATT and CDR2 as SNEGSKA (reference sequence). CDR3 protein: CSAPRAALNTEAFF. Here the CDR3 DNA reads TGCAGTGCTCCCCGCGCAGCTTTGAACACTGAAGCTTTCTTT.

The chain links TRBV4-2 to TRBJ2-1; D not resolved. The CDR3 length is 16 residues. The germline V gene encodes CDR1 LGHNA and CDR2 YNFKEQ. The V end lost 1 base, the J end lost 3 bases, and 13 bases lay between the germline ends. CDR3 nucleotides: TGTGCCAGCAGCCAAGGTGTCAGGAGCCGCTACAATGAGCAGTTCTTC. Amino acid sequence: CASSQGVRSRYNEQFF.

This chain joins TRBV13 and TRBJ1-2; 8 nucleotides agree with TRBD1. The J segment lost 4 bases and the V segment lost 1 base, leaving 11 bases of the junction unmatched. The CDR3 contains 17 residues. The germline CDR1 and CDR2 sequences are PRHDT and FYEKMQ (reference sequence). The CDR3 DNA reads as TGTGCCAGCAGCTTAGAAGGACAGGGCTCGGTTAGCTATGGCTACACCTTC. This gives the protein CASSLEGQGSVSYGYTF. Drawing the rest from reference TRBV13 and TRBJ1-2, the complete variable domain is AAGVIQSPRHLIKEKRETATLKCYPIPRHDTVYWYQQGPGQDPQFLISFYEKMQSDKGSIPDRFSAQQFSDYHSELNMSSLELGDSALYFCASSLEGQGSVSYGYTFGSGTRLTVV.

The chain is built from TRBV7-9 and TRBJ1-4; D unclear. CDR1 SEHNR and CDR2 FQNEAQ come from the germline V gene (reference sequence). The CDR3 sequence is 12 residues long. V lost 6 bases, J lost 7 bases, and 9 bases lay in between. The CDR3 region is CASSYRSEKLFF. In DNA, the CDR3 is TGTGCCAGCAGTTATAGGAGTGAAAAACTGTTTTTT.

This chain joins TRBV30 and TRBJ1-1, with TRBD1 as a possible D gene (6 bases). The CDR3 has 11 residues. Trimming took 2 bases from V and 8 from J, leaving 9 bases between them. CDR1 GTSNPN and CDR2 SVGIG come from the germline V gene (reference sequence). The CDR3 loop is CAWSMDSEAFF. For the CDR3, the DNA is TGTGCCTGGAGTATGGACAGCGAAGCTTTCTTT.

V is TRBV7-3 and J is TRBJ2-1; TRBD2 aligns across 10 bases. The CDR3 sequence is 15 residues long. Germline V gives CDR1 SGHTA, CDR2 FQGTGA. With V trimmed by 5 bases and J by 7 bases, 8 bases remained unmatched. CDR3 protein: CASSQAGGPSNEQFF. CDR3 DNA: TGTGCCAGCAGCCAAGCGGGGGGGCCAAGTAATGAGCAGTTCTTC.

The chain employs TRBV20-1 and TRBJ2-3; no definite D call. This CDR3 is 14 amino acids long. Trimming left V 3 bases short and J 6 bases short, with 16 bases between. Germline lookup yields CDR1 DFQATT and CDR2 SNEGSKA (reference sequence). CDR3 nucleotides: TGCAGTGCTAGCGCCAGGCCCTTCATGGATACGCAGTATTTT. It translates to CSASARPFMDTQYF.

V and J are TRBV6-5 and TRBJ2-5, with TRBD2 matching over 7 bases. V lost 2 bases, J lost 0 bases, and 3 bases stayed unmatched. Germline V gene sequence: CDR1 MNHEY, CDR2 SVGAGI. The CDR3 covers 15 residues. The CDR3 protein is CASSYGREHQETQYF. The CDR3 DNA reads as TGTGCCAGCAGTTACGGGAGGGAGCACCAAGAGACCCAGTACTTC.

The chain joins TRBV28 to TRBJ1-2, with 9 bases identical to TRBD1. This CDR3 has 16 residues. CDR1 MDHEN and CDR2 SYDVKM come from the germline V gene. Trimming cost V 5 bases and J 3 bases; bases outside gene matches: 10. CDR3 sequence: CASSVDHRGRDYGYTF. Written as DNA, the CDR3 is TGTGCCAGCAGTGTAGACCACAGGGGGCGCGACTATGGCTACACCTTC.

The chain recombines TRBV19 with TRBJ1-1, with unresolved D. This CDR3 contains 13 residues. CDR1 LNHDA and CDR2 SQIVND come from the germline V gene (reference sequence). V was pared by 6 bases and J by 0 bases, with 8 bases between. This CDR3 reads CASRPVLNTEAFF. The CDR3 region has the DNA TGTGCCAGTAGACCAGTATTGAACACTGAAGCTTTCTTT.

The rearrangement links TRBV7-9 to TRBJ2-5, with D unresolved. Germline-derived CDR1 and CDR2 are SEHNR and FQNEAQ (reference sequence). The CDR3 length is 13 residues. The V end lost 3 bases, the J end lost 5 bases, and 10 bases lay between the germline ends. The DNA of the CDR3 is TGTGCCAGCAGCTTCCAGGTTCGTGAGACCCAGTACTTC. Translating gives CASSFQVRETQYF. The full variable domain, completed using reference TRBV7-9 and TRBJ2-5, is DTGVSQNPRHKITKRGQNVTFRCDPISEHNRLYWYRQTLGQGPEFLTYFQNEAQLEKSRLLSDRFSAERPKGSFSTLEIQRTEQGDSAMYLCASSFQVRETQYFGPGTRLLVL.

V is TRBV30 and J is TRBJ2-7, with D unresolved. Germline loops: CDR1 GTSNPN, CDR2 SVGIG (reference sequence). Trimming removed 0 bases at V and 4 bases at J, with 7 bases between. This CDR3 contains 12 residues. The CDR3 is CAWSVRVYEQYF. DNA for the CDR3: TGTGCCTGGAGTGTACGGGTTTACGAGCAGTACTTC.

The chain joins TRBV5-5 to TRBJ2-7; 11 bases align to TRBD2. This CDR3 contains 15 residues. V was clipped by 3 bases and J by 3 bases; unmatched bases: 5. Per the germline V gene, CDR1 is SGHKS and CDR2 is YYEKEE (reference sequence). The CDR3 DNA sequence: TGTGCCAGCAGCTCGGGACTAGCGGCAAACTACGAGCAGTACTTC. Translating gives CASSSGLAANYEQYF.

The chain combines TRBV18 with TRBJ2-1; D ambiguous. Germline CDR1 and CDR2: KGHSH and LQKENI. V lost 3 bases and J lost 5, with 11 bases in between. There are 14 residues in the CDR3. CDR3 DNA sequence: TGTGCCAGCTCACCTGACCTGGGCAACAATGAGCAGTTCTTC. It translates to CASSPDLGNNEQFF.

The gene calls are TRBV12-3 or TRBV12-4 and TRBJ2-6; no firm D call. The CDR3 is made up of 13 amino acids. V gave up 7 bases and J gave up 5 bases, with 9 bases separating them. CDR3 in amino acids: CASTPLWANVLTF. CDR3 sequence (DNA): TGTGCCAGCACCCCTCTCTGGGCCAACGTCCTGACTTTC.

V and J are TRBV7-9 and TRBJ2-4; 9 bases map to TRBD2. From germline, CDR1 is SEHNR and CDR2 FQNEAQ (reference sequence). With 2 bases clipped from V and 3 bases from J, the junction kept 8 bases outside the gene matches. The CDR3 length is 17 residues. The CDR3 protein is CASSLFRTSEDKNIQYF. DNA of the CDR3: TGTGCCAGCAGCTTATTCCGGACTAGCGAGGACAAAAACATTCAGTACTTC. The entire variable domain, with the rest obtained from reference TRBV7-9 and TRBJ2-4, is as follows: DTGVSQNPRHKITKRGQNVTFRCDPISEHNRLYWYRQTLGQGPEFLTYFQNEAQLEKSRLLSDRFSAERPKGSFSTLEIQRTEQGDSAMYLCASSLFRTSEDKNIQYFGAGTRLSVL.

The chain is built from TRBV9 and TRBJ2-3; 7 bases agree with TRBD1. CDR3 length equals 15 residues. Germline values: CDR1 SGDLS, CDR2 YYNGEE. The V segment lost 0 bases and the J segment 0 bases; nucleotides outside the gene matches: 1. CDR3 residues: CASSVGGGSTDTQYF. As DNA, the CDR3 is TGTGCCAGCAGCGTAGGAGGGGGCAGCACAGATACGCAGTATTTT.